One sample yielded the 18 T cell receptor beta chains listed below, sequenced in a study of blood T cell repertoires in COVID-19. Profiled with immunoSEQ multiplex PCR; TCRdb holds only in-frame clones, not every one. The sample includes about 110,000 clones, approximately 85% of them seen just once. Sequencing was done on a sample of peripheral blood. The receptor source for this set is a human donor in a cohort sampled during active COVID-19.

The sample holds many counts of this clone. This rearrangement joins TRBV6-5 to TRBJ1-3; the match to TRBD1 covers 7 bases. This CDR3 region has 15 residues. V shed 5 bases and J 0 bases; nucleotides not matched to a gene: 4. Germline CDR1 is MNHEY and CDR2 is SVGAGI. The CDR3 coding sequence is TGTGCCAGCAGTCCCGGGACAGCCTCTGGAAACACCATATATTTT. This translates into CASSPGTASGNTIYF.

This clone was observed once. J is TRBJ2-1 and V is TRBV7-9, with D possibly being TRBD2 (6 bases). Trimming left V 0 bases short and J 7 bases short, with 7 bases between. The CDR3 runs 13 residues. The germline gives CDR1 SEHNR, CDR2 FQNEAQ (reference sequence). The DNA of the CDR3 is TGTGCCAGCAGCTTAGCGGGGGGAAATGAGCAGTTCTTC. Protein: CASSLAGGNEQFF.

The chain links TRBV29-1 to TRBJ2-7; 7 bases agree with TRBD1. The V gene end was trimmed by 7 bases and the J gene end by 3 bases; junction bases not matched to a gene: 9. The germline CDR1 and CDR2 sequences are SQVTM and ANQGSEA. This CDR3 region has 13 residues. The CDR3, as DNA: TGCAGCGCTGTCGTGGACAGGAGCTACGAGCAGTACTTC. Residues: CSAVVDRSYEQYF.

J is TRBJ2-1 and V is TRBV29-1, with TRBD2 as a possible D gene (7 bases). The CDR3 has 15 amino acids. The V gene's germline CDR1 is SQVTM and CDR2 ANQGSEA. V was pared by 4 bases and J by 8 bases, with 21 bases between. CDR3 region: CSVVERGGPVHEQFF. The CDR3 DNA reads as TGCAGCGTTGTTGAGAGGGGGGGTCCAGTCCATGAGCAGTTCTTC.

CDR3 DNA: TGTGCCAGCAAGGGGCCCAGCTCCTACGAGCAGTACTTC. Its protein product is CASKGPSSYEQYF. This chain connects TRBV13 to TRBJ2-7; TRBD1 is a possible D gene (5 bases). V was pared by 7 bases and J by 0 bases, with 10 bases between. CDR1 and CDR2 (germline): PRHDT, FYEKMQ (reference sequence). The CDR3 sequence is 13 residues long.

This clone was seen once. This chain joins TRBV25-1 and TRBJ2-7, with D hard to call. The CDR3 extends over 11 amino acids. V gave up 6 bases and J gave up 3 bases, with 6 bases separating them. Per germline, CDR1 MGHDK and CDR2 SYGVNS. The CDR3 spells CASSHNYEQYF. The CDR3 DNA follows: TGTGCCAGCAGCCACAACTACGAGCAGTACTTC.

The chain joins TRBV27 to TRBJ1-2, with unresolved D. The V end was cut by 2 bases, the J end by 7 bases, with 11 bases between. The CDR3 has 13 amino acids. The germline gives CDR1 MNHEY, CDR2 SMNVEV (reference sequence). As DNA, the CDR3 is TGTGCCAGCAGTTTAAGCGGGTTCGCTGGCTACACCTTC. It is translated as CASSLSGFAGYTF.

This clone was recorded only once. The gene calls are TRBV7-2 and TRBJ2-5; a weak D match, TRBD2 (5 bases). The CDR3 has 15 residues. Looked up from germline, CDR1 is SGHTA and CDR2 is FQGNSA. The ends were cut back, 0 bases at V and 5 bases at J, with 13 bases in the middle. The CDR3, as DNA: TGTGCCAGCAGCTTAGCCCGGGGATCCTTCGAGACCCAGTACTTC. Amino acid sequence: CASSLARGSFETQYF.

V and J are TRBV27 and TRBJ2-7; a weak D match, TRBD1 (6 bases). The CDR3 runs to 17 residues. Germline V gene sequence: CDR1 MNHEY, CDR2 SMNVEV (reference sequence). Trimming removed 5 bases from V and 1 base from J, with 21 bases in between. The CDR3 protein is CASSTGNRGVGSYEQYF. For the CDR3, the DNA is TGTGCCAGCAGTACAGGGAACCGAGGCGTCGGATCCTACGAGCAGTACTTC.

The V and J genes are TRBV7-9 and TRBJ2-7; TRBD1 is a possible D gene (7 bases). Trimming cost V 1 base and J 0 bases, with 22 bases left between them. The CDR3 consists of 19 residues. Germline CDR1 SEHNR, CDR2 FQNEAQ (reference sequence). DNA of the CDR3: TGTGCCAGCAGCTTAGTAGAGGGATCGGACAGGAGGGGCTCCTACGAGCAGTACTTC. As protein: CASSLVEGSDRRGSYEQYF.

V is TRBV3-1 (or the pseudogene TRBV3-2) and J is TRBJ2-7; 9 nucleotides match TRBD1. V dropped 6 bases and J dropped 6; count of bases not matched to a gene: 9. Germline values: CDR1 LGHDT, CDR2 YNNKEL (reference sequence). This CDR3 contains 14 residues. CDR3 nucleotide sequence: TGTGCCAGCAGTCCTCGGACAGGGGCCCTCGAGCAGTACTTC. Its translation: CASSPRTGALEQYF.

This chain links TRBV28 with TRBJ1-6; D is ambiguous. This CDR3 contains 15 residues. CDR1 and CDR2 from the germline V gene are MDHEN and SYDVKM. V was clipped by 7 bases and J by 10 bases, with 20 bases between them. The CDR3 region has the DNA TGTGCCAGCACCAACCCGGCCATCCCGGGGTCACCCCTCCACTTT. It codes for CASTNPAIPGSPLHF.

The DNA for the CDR3 is TGTGCCAGCAGCTCAGCCTCAGGAAACTCTGGAAACACCATATATTTT. This translates into CASSSASGNSGNTIYF. The chain joins TRBV7-9 to TRBJ1-3; D is uncertain. Per the germline V gene, CDR1 is SEHNR and CDR2 is FQNEAQ (reference sequence). V dropped 4 bases and J dropped 0 bases, with 13 bases sitting between them. The CDR3 is 16 residues long.

This sequence joins TRBV19 and TRBJ2-7; the match to TRBD2 covers 8 bases. Per germline, CDR1 LNHDA and CDR2 SQIVND (reference sequence). This CDR3 region has 14 residues. V lost 4 bases and J lost 2; bases outside the gene matches: 4. The CDR3 region is CASSTSGLAYEQYF. The DNA for the CDR3 is TGTGCCAGTAGTACCTCGGGACTAGCCTACGAGCAGTACTTC.

V usage is TRBV30 and J usage is TRBJ2-1; TRBD2 matches 9 bases. Germline values: CDR1 GTSNPN, CDR2 SVGIG (reference sequence). The CDR3 has 15 residues. After removal of 2 bases from V and 4 bases from J, the junction contained 6 bases not matched to a gene. CDR3 sequence (DNA): TGTGCCTGGAGTCCCCTGGCGGGAGGGTACAATGAGCAGTTCTTC. Translating it yields CAWSPLAGGYNEQFF.

The chain links TRBV5-1 to TRBJ2-3, with TRBD2 identical over 9 bases. Germline V gene data show CDR1 as SGHRS and CDR2 as YFSETQ. The CDR3 has 21 residues. The ends lost 0 bases at V and 0 bases at J; junction bases unmatched: 17. The CDR3 spells CASSLGWSGGSGRISTDTQYF. DNA of the CDR3: TGCGCCAGCAGCTTGGGCTGGTCAGGGGGAAGCGGGAGGATTAGCACAGATACGCAGTATTTT.

The genes are TRBV27 and TRBJ2-7; D call uncertain. Trimming took 5 bases from V and 0 from J, leaving 8 bases between them. Germline assignment: CDR1 MNHEY and CDR2 SMNVEV (reference sequence). The CDR3 runs 13 residues. The CDR3 reads CASSPSVSYEQYF. The CDR3 nucleotides read TGTGCCAGCAGTCCCTCCGTCTCCTACGAGCAGTACTTC.

The chain combines TRBV4-2 with TRBJ2-2; 8 positions match TRBD2. The length of the CDR3 is 17 residues. With 0 bases clipped from V and 8 bases from J, the junction kept 11 bases outside the gene matches. CDR1 is LGHNA and CDR2 is YNFKEQ in the germline V gene. CDR3 DNA sequence: TGTGCCAGCAGCCAAGATTTAGTAGCGGGGATTAAAGGGGAGCTGTTTTTT. Translated: CASSQDLVAGIKGELFF.